This TCR beta chain was sequenced during a study of human T cells and chemical hapten exposure. Study-level findings and limits: Among expanded TCRs, significantly more large CDR3 similarity clusters formed than among controls.

This clonotype was observed a handful of times. The antigen is not known. The junction had 6 bases not matched to a gene; V was cut back by 2 bases and J by 8 bases. Looked up from germline, CDR1 is MNHEY and CDR2 is SVGEGT. CDR3 length: 15 amino acids. TCRdb recomputed calls from the RACE reads with MiXCR, one row per CDR3 protein. Of about 71,000 distinct CDR3 sequences listed, over 8.5% were seen once; the top ten hold approximately 1.4%. Time point given: patch test 3, about 24 weeks after DPC sensitization. Treatment denoted: therapeutic diphenylcyclopropenone sensitization with weekly scalp DPC. RNA extraction used unfractionated whole blood as the source of total RNA.

The gene calls are TRBV6-2 or TRBV6-3 and TRBJ1-4, with TRBD1 identical over 9 bases. The sample here was whole blood, taken in connection with sensitization to the hapten diphenylcyclopropenone (DPC). This clonotype was sampled from a woman aged 50 to 60 with alopecia areata. Some clones in this sample may be carry-over from other donors' samples. CDR3 loop: CASSYEQGAMEKLFF. The CDR3 region has the DNA TGTGCCAGCAGTTACGAACAGGGGGCAATGGAAAAACTGTTTTTT.